The 16 T cell receptor beta chains presented below share a single source sample, sequenced in a study of identical twins. TCRdb re-derived calls from the 5' RACE reads in MiXCR, one entry per CDR3 protein. Of around 490,000 distinct CDR3 sequences listed, roughly an eighth were seen once; the top ten hold about 0.94%. Another study also made use of these data, one on yellow fever vaccine responses in identical twins.

Sequencing was done on a sample of CD4+ T cells sorted from blood. These receptors were collected from a woman aged 18 to 35 in good health.

The table lists this clonotype with a few counts. This chain links TRBV6-1 with TRBJ2-2; D is perhaps TRBD2 (6 bases). The CDR3 extends over 13 amino acids. The germline V gene encodes CDR1 MNHNS and CDR2 SASEGT. Trimming removed 10 bases from V and 6 bases from J, with 15 bases in between. In DNA form, the CDR3 reads TGTGCCACATTGGAGGGATGGTCCGGGGAGCTGTTTTTT. As protein: CATLEGWSGELFF.

The V and J genes are TRBV28 and TRBJ2-3; 8 nucleotides align to TRBD2. Germline CDR1 is MDHEN and CDR2 is SYDVKM. Trimming took 10 bases from V and 2 from J; bases not matched to a gene: 5. This CDR3 has 13 amino acids. The DNA for the CDR3 is TGTGCCACCGTAGCGGGGACCACAGATACGCAGTATTTT. This gives the protein CATVAGTTDTQYF.

The V gene is TRBV9, the J gene TRBJ2-1, with 7 nucleotides matching TRBD1. Trimming took 0 bases from V and 6 from J; bases not matched to a gene: 12. From germline, CDR1 is SGDLS and CDR2 YYNGEE. The CDR3 spans 17 residues. The CDR3 nucleotides read TGTGCCAGCAGCGTAGATCCTAGGAGACAGGGAGTCAATGAGCAGTTCTTC. Translated, it gives CASSVDPRRQGVNEQFF.

The rearrangement joins TRBV2 to TRBJ2-7; tentatively, D is TRBD1 (6 bases). This CDR3 contains 15 residues. The germline V and J ends were trimmed by 1 base and 0 bases, with 10 bases remaining between them. Per germline, CDR1 SNHLY and CDR2 FYNNEI. The CDR3: CASSEGQASSYEQYF. CDR3 in DNA: TGTGCCAGCAGTGAAGGACAGGCGAGCTCCTACGAGCAGTACTTC.

CDR3 amino acids: CASSLAVAGARFDQNTQYF. The CDR3 DNA is TGTGCCAGCAGCTTAGCAGTTGCGGGGGCCCGATTCGATCAGAATACGCAGTATTTT. The chain joins TRBV7-2 to TRBJ2-3; perhaps TRBD2 as D (7 bases). The CDR3 has 19 amino acids. Trimming stripped 0 bases from V and 7 bases from J, with 26 bases between. The V gene's germline CDR1 is SGHTA and CDR2 FQGNSA.

At least ten counts were recorded for this clonotype. The rearrangement uses TRBV12-3 or TRBV12-4 and TRBJ1-5; D is unresolved. V was clipped by 7 bases and J by 1 base, with 11 bases between them. The CDR3 is 14 amino acids. The CDR3 sequence: CASTLKGSNQPQHF. CDR3 in DNA: TGTGCCAGCACCCTAAAAGGGAGCAATCAGCCCCAGCATTTT.

This chain uses TRBV6-1 with TRBJ1-4, with 7 bases matching TRBD1. Germline assignment: CDR1 MNHNS and CDR2 SASEGT. This CDR3 is built from 13 residues. After removal of 8 bases from V and 7 bases from J, the junction contained 7 bases not matched to a gene. CDR3 DNA sequence: TGTGCCAGCGGGACAGTCTTATCTGAAAAACTGTTTTTT. It is translated as CASGTVLSEKLFF.

The rearrangement links TRBV12-3 or TRBV12-4 to TRBJ2-7; D unresolved. With 1 base removed from V and 2 bases from J, the gap between germline ends came to 9 bases. The CDR3 runs 14 residues. CDR3 DNA: TGTGCCAGCAGTTTAGGGCCGATTGCCTACGAGCAGTACTTC. It codes for CASSLGPIAYEQYF.

This clonotype was found a few times. V usage is TRBV5-1 and J usage is TRBJ2-3, with 10 bases lining up with TRBD2. This CDR3 comprises 16 residues. The germline V gene has CDR1 SGHRS and CDR2 YFSETQ. V gave up 5 bases and J gave up 9 bases; unmatched junction bases: 15. CDR3 in DNA: TGCGCCAGCAGTCTTACCGTGGGAAGCGGGGGGGACACGCAGTATTTT. This encodes CASSLTVGSGGDTQYF.

This clonotype came up a few times. V and J are TRBV7-9 and TRBJ2-5; 8 bases agree with TRBD1. Germline CDR1 reads SEHNR; CDR2 reads FQNEAQ (reference sequence). V was pared by 4 bases and J by 5 bases, with 9 bases of the junction left unmatched. The CDR3 runs 15 residues. CDR3 nucleotide sequence: TGTGCCAGCAGCTCCCCCACAGGGGGGCACGAGACCCAGTACTTC. Translating it yields CASSSPTGGHETQYF.

This chain joins TRBV24-1 and TRBJ2-1; 15 bases align to TRBD2. From germline, CDR1 is KGHDR and CDR2 SFDVKD. This CDR3 has 18 amino acids. J gave up 4 bases and V 5 bases, and 8 bases lay outside the gene matches. The CDR3 sequence: CATSGWTSGGGSYNEQFF. In DNA form, the CDR3 reads TGTGCCACCAGTGGATGGACTAGCGGGGGGGGCTCTTACAATGAGCAGTTCTTC.

CDR3: CSASGSSGVPSAYNEQFF. In DNA, the CDR3 is TGCAGTGCTAGTGGAAGTAGCGGGGTCCCCTCGGCCTACAATGAGCAGTTCTTC. This chain connects TRBV20-1 to TRBJ2-1, with 8 bases fitting TRBD2. J gave up 2 bases and V 3 bases, and 15 bases lay outside the gene matches. The CDR3 totals 18 residues. The V gene's germline CDR1 is DFQATT and CDR2 SNEGSKA (reference sequence).

The chain carries TRBV19 and TRBJ2-1; TRBD1 matches 7 bases. This CDR3 region has 17 residues. Germline trimming cut 4 bases from V and 2 bases from J; bases unmatched to any gene: 11. Germline V lookup: CDR1 LNHDA, CDR2 SQIVND (reference sequence). The chain's CDR3 is CASSSLSTGSPYNEQFF. The CDR3 nucleotides read TGTGCCAGTAGTAGTCTTTCGACAGGGAGCCCCTACAATGAGCAGTTCTTC.

This clonotype has just a few counts. The J gene is TRBJ2-7, the V gene TRBV7-9; D possibly corresponds to TRBD2 (6 bases). The CDR3 totals 13 residues. Trimming pared 0 bases from V and 7 bases from J, leaving 10 bases between. Germline V gives CDR1 SEHNR, CDR2 FQNEAQ (reference sequence). The CDR3 nucleotides read TGTGCCAGCAGCTTAGCAGCGGGCATTGAGCAGTACTTC. Translated: CASSLAAGIEQYF.

This clonotype was detected only a few times. The rearrangement links TRBV7-2 to TRBJ2-2, with 7 nucleotides matching TRBD1. CDR1 SGHTA and CDR2 FQGNSA come from the germline V gene. CDR3 size: 14 residues. The junction had 7 bases not matched to a gene; V was cut back by 6 bases and J by 6 bases. In nucleotides, the CDR3 is TGTGCCAGCAGAGGGGGCGGAAATGCCGGGGAGCTGTTTTTT. Its protein product is CASRGGGNAGELFF.

V and J are TRBV28 and TRBJ1-6, with D tentatively TRBD1 (5 bases). The length of the CDR3 is 15 residues. Trimming left V 6 bases short and J 8 bases short, with 17 bases between. Germline values: CDR1 MDHEN, CDR2 SYDVKM. The DNA of the CDR3 is TGTGCCAGCAGCCTACCTTCAGGGAGGGATTCACCCCTCCACTTT. Its translation is CASSLPSGRDSPLHF.